The source of this TCR beta chain is a study of T-cell memory formation after mild COVID-19 (dated by TCRdb to 2020 to 2023). Concerning the study at large: TCR sequence clusters from the two donors were largely donor specific. Longitudinal TCRalpha and TCRbeta repertoire sequencing tracked T-cell clones expanding and contracting after mild COVID-19 in two donors. The cohort comprised two young, previously healthy adult volunteers, one female and one male. What the authors observed across the whole study: Contracting CD4+ clones were found mainly in CM and EM memory subsets, while CD8+ clones were enriched in EMRA. Some responding clones were detected in pre-infection memory, which suggested that pre-existing cross-reactive memory T cells had joined the SARS-CoV-2 response. SARS-CoV-2 specificity was not confirmed for the second-wave clones peaking on day 37. Only two mild cases were covered in the study, and larger cohorts including severe cases with pre-infection samples were considered necessary. From day 15 to 85, contracting clones showed balanced CD4/CD8 phenotypes, whereas a second wave of clones that expanded from day 15 to 37 leaned towards CD4+.

The instrument was an Illumina NovaSeq 6000. Using 5'RACE with constant-segment primers, TCRalpha and TCRbeta cDNA libraries were constructed, with sample barcodes and unique molecular identifiers added in the process. Trizol reagent was used to extract RNA from every sample. Amplification of the libraries took two PCR steps, and the second step added a second sample barcode plus Illumina TruSeq adapters. Sequencing of the libraries was done on an Illumina NovaSeq, producing 2 x 150 bp paired-end reads. Per the original workflow: With migec v1.2.7, reads were demultiplexed and then collapsed into UMI-guided consensus sequences. Using mixcr v2.1.11, UMI consensuses were aligned to TRA and TRB V and J templates and then assembled into clonotypes. Clonotypes were classified as expanded or contracted when called significant by both edgeR and NoisET, with noise models trained on biological replicates. edgeR calls used a false discovery rate-adjusted p below 0.01 and a log2 fold-change threshold of 1. PCA with hierarchical clustering of max-normalized trajectories of the 1000 most abundant clonotypes was used as exploratory dynamics analysis. Each responding clone was given a CD4 or CD8 phenotype based on the CD4+ and CD8+ repertoires, which had been sequenced separately. TCRdb redid the processing of the public reads, applying fastp at Q25 and MiXCR, and retained in-frame beta chains. A single entry per CDR3 protein holds the most common genes and DNA from its merged rows. TCRdb's processing, not the authors' own work, is the source of the V and J calls. The sample table records just over 300,000 distinct CDR3 sequences; 15% to 20% of these occur just once. Roughly 21% of the sample is taken by the ten largest.

This clonotype has only a few counts. What antigen it recognizes has not been identified. No much larger clone exists at a distance of one base, and base qualities are not known. V lost 5 bases and J lost 7 bases, and the count of bases not matched to a germline gene is 8. Reading from cysteine to phenylalanine, the CDR3 counts 15 amino acids. Only CDR3 DNA is held: 45 bases, read in frame from base 1. CDR1 and CDR2, looked up from the germline V gene (reference sequence), are DFQATT and SNEGSKA. Ficoll-Paque density gradient centrifugation was used to isolate PBMCs. Sequencing input: PBMCs or a T cell subset sorted from them (not recorded which). This chain joins TRBV20-1 to TRBJ2-3, with 14 bases matching TRBD2. This receptor was identified in a man younger than 30 who had mild COVID-19 (a few samples of this study predate the infection). The sample titles of this study are shuffled in the database, so cell type and time point are left out; the donor was told from shared clones. CDR3 loop: CSASPTSGGGNTQYF. The DNA reads as follows: TGCAGTGCTTCCCCGACTAGCGGGGGGGGAAATACGCAGTATTTT.